This T cell receptor (beta chain) was retrieved from a study of Tregs in tolerant kidney transplant recipients. CDR1 is GTSNPN, CDR2 SVGIG, per germline (reference sequence). Trimming stripped 3 bases from V and 5 bases from J, with 11 bases between. The CDR3 has 12 amino acids. Here immunoSEQ multiplex PCR was the method, and the copy in TCRdb shows in-frame clones only, minus some. The sample lists some 90,000 clones; approximately 92% were seen once. The source material was CD8+ T cells from blood. This rearrangement joins TRBV30 to TRBJ2-7, with no clear D. This TCR derives from a human donor in good health. CDR3 sequence: CAWSLPYHEQYF. The DNA of the CDR3 is TGTGCCTGGAGCCTACCTTACCACGAGCAGTACTTC.